The clone carrying this TCR beta chain was counted many times. Unfractionated whole blood was the source from which total RNA was extracted. The CDR3 runs to 16 residues. Germline lookup yields CDR1 DFQATT and CDR2 SNEGSKA (reference sequence). The ends were cut back, 3 bases at V and 10 bases at J, with 25 bases in the middle. The study used a library that attached unique molecular identifiers to individual cDNA molecules. Original data processing: Samples held a median of roughly 100,000 TCRs, range about 20,000–690,600. TCRdb itself ran the reads through MiXCR, one entry per CDR3 protein. The V and J calls reflect TCRdb's pipeline rather than the authors' work. The repertoire holds around 120,000 distinct CDR3 sequences, with about 8.9% as singletons. The data derive from a study of human T cells and chemical hapten exposure.

The rearrangement links TRBV20-1 to TRBJ2-1, with a possible D match to TRBD2 (5 bases). The sequenced material came from whole blood. This receptor was taken from a human donor in good health. Some clones in this sample may be carry-over from other donors' samples. The CDR3 coding sequence is TGCAGTGCTAGGCCGCTACTAGTTACGGATCTACGGGAGCAGTTCTTC. It specifies CSARPLLVTDLREQFF.